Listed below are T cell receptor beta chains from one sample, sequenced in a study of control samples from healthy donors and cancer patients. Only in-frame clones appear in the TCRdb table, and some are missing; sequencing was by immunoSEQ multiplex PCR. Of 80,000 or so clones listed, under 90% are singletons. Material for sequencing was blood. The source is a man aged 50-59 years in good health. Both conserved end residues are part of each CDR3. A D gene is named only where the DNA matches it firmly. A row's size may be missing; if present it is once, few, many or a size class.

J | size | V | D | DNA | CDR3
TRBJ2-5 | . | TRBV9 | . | TGTGCCAGCAGCGTGACCGATACTAAAGAGACCCAGTACTTC | CASSVTDTKETQYF
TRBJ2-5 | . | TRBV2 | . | TGTGCCAGCACCGTCCAGGGAGGAGAGACCCAGTACTTC | CASTVQGGETQYF
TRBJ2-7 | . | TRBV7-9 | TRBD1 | TGTGCCAGCAGCCCAGGGACAGGGGGTTCCAATACCTACGAGCAGTACTTC | CASSPGTGGSNTYEQYF
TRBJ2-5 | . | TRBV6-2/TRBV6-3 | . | TGTGCCAGCAGTTTATTCGACCCGAAGGAGACCCAGTACTTC | CASSLFDPKETQYF
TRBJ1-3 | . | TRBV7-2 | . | TGTGCCAGCAGCCTTGTTATAGGGCCTGGAAACACCATATATTTT | CASSLVIGPGNTIYF
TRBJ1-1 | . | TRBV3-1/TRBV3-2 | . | TGTGCCAGCAGCCGCAGCCTCCGGAGCACTGAAGCTTTCTTT | CASSRSLRSTEAFF
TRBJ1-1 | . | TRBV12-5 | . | TGTGCTAGTGGTTTAGGACAGTGGAACACTGAAGCTTTCTTT | CASGLGQWNTEAFF
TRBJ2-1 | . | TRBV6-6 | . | TGTGCCAGCAGCCCTAGAAAGGGGTACAATGAGCAGTTCTTC | CASSPRKGYNEQFF
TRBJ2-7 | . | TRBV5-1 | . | TGCGCCAGCAGCTATAGCGCCGGGGCAGGGGAGCAGTACTTC | CASSYSAGAGEQYF
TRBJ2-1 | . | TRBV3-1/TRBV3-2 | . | TGTGCCAGCAGCCTCCGGGGAGGTGAGCAGTTCTTC | CASSLRGGEQFF
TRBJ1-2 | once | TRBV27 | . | TGTGCCAGCAGCCCCGTTCACTTGAACAATGGCTACACCTTC | CASSPVHLNNGYTF
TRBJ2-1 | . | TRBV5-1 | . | TGCGCCAGCAGCTTGGCGGGGGGCGGGGATGAGCAGTTCTTC | CASSLAGGGDEQFF
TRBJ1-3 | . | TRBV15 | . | TGTGCCACCAGCAGAGAAGGACAGCTTGGAAACACCATATATTTT | CATSREGQLGNTIYF
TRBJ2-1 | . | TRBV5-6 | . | TGTGCCAGCAGCTTGTGGCCTCATGAGCAGTTCTTC | CASSLWPHEQFF
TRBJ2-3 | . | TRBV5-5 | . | TGTGCCAGCAGCTTGGGGCCCCGACAGGGAGGTTGGACAGATACGCAGTATTTT | CASSLGPRQGGWTDTQYF
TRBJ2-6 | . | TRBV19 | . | TGTGCCAGTAGTATCGACAGTACCTCTGGGGCCAACGTCCTGACTTTC | CASSIDSTSGANVLTF
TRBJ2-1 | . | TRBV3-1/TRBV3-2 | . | TGTGCCAGCAGCCAAGACTATTCCGGGCAGTTCTTC | CASSQDYSGQFF
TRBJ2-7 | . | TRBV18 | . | TGTGCCAGCTCACCCGGGACGACCAACTACGAGCAGTACTTC | CASSPGTTNYEQYF
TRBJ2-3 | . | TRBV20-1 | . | TGCAGTGCTTCCGACCTTCATACGCAGTATTTT | CSASDLHTQYF
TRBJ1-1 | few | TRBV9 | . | TGTGCCAGCACCCGGGGCCTGAACACTGAAGCTTTCTTT | CASTRGLNTEAFF
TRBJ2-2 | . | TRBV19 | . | TGTGCCAGTAGTATAATGGCCTTCAACACCGGGGAGCTGTTTTTT | CASSIMAFNTGELFF
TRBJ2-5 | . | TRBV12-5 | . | TGTGCTAGTGGCCTGGGACGGCTCCCCCCACAAGAGACCCAGTACTTC | CASGLGRLPPQETQYF
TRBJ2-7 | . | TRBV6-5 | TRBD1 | TGTGCCAGCTCCGGGACAGCTAGCTCCTACGAGCAGTACTTC | CASSGTASSYEQYF
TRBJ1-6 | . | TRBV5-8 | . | TGTGCCAGCAGCTTGGGGATTCGGGATAATTCACCCCTCCACTTT | CASSLGIRDNSPLHF
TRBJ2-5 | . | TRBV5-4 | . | TGTGCCAGCAGCTCCCAGACTCCACGGGGCGAGACCCAGTACTTC | CASSSQTPRGETQYF
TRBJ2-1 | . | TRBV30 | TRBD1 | TGTGCCTGGAGTGTCGGACAGGGGGCGAGGGAGCAGTTCTTC | CAWSVGQGAREQFF
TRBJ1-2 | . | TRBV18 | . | TGTGCCAGCTCATCGGACAGCTATGGCTACACCTTC | CASSSDSYGYTF
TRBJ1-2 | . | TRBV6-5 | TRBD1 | TGTGCCAGCAGTCAAACAGGGGAAGCTAACTATGGCTACACCTTC | CASSQTGEANYGYTF
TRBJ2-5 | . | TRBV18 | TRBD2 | TGTGCCAGCTCACCTCCGGGGGGATACCAAGAGACCCAGTACTTC | CASSPPGGYQETQYF
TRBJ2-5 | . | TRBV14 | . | TGTGCCAGCAGCCGTCTAAGGGAGACCCAGTACTTC | CASSRLRETQYF
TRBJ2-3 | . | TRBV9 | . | TGTGCCAGCAGCGTAGCACAGGGAACAGATACGCAGTATTTT | CASSVAQGTDTQYF
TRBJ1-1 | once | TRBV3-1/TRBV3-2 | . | TGTGCCAGCAGCCCTCCTTTGGTGAACACTGAAGCTTTCTTT | CASSPPLVNTEAFF
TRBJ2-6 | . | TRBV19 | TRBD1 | TGTGCCAGTAGACCCGAGACAGGGAAGTCGTCTGGGGCCAACGTCCTGACTTTC | CASRPETGKSSGANVLTF
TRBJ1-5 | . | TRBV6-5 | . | TGTGCCAGCAGTTACTCGAGCAGTATTAATCAGCCCCAGCATTTT | CASSYSSSINQPQHF
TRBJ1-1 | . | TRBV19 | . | TGTGCCAGTAGTATAGATCTCAGGGCGAACACTGAAGCTTTCTTT | CASSIDLRANTEAFF
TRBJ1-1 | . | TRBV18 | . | TGTGCCAGCTCACAAAGCCCGCCCGGCTCGAACACTGAAGCTTTCTTT | CASSQSPPGSNTEAFF
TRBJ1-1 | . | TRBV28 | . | TGTGCCAGCAGTCTCGGAGGTAGCGACACTGAAGCTTTCTTT | CASSLGGSDTEAFF
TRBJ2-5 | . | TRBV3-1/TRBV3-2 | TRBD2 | TGTGCCAGCAGCCAAGCCCTAGCGGGGGGACAAGAGACCCAGTACTTC | CASSQALAGGQETQYF
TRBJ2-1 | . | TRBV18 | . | TGTGCCAGCTCACCACCTCTAAGAGGGCAGCGCAATGAGCAGTTCTTC | CASSPPLRGQRNEQFF
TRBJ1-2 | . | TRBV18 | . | TGTGCCAGCTCACCTCGGACAGAGTCTAACTATGGCTACACCTTC | CASSPRTESNYGYTF
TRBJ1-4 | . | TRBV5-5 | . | TGTGCCAGCAGCTTGGACCGAGATGCAACTAATGAAAAACTGTTTTTT | CASSLDRDATNEKLFF
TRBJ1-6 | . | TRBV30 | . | TGTGCCTGGAGTTTGAATTCACCCCTCCACTTT | CAWSLNSPLHF
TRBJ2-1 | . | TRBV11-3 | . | TGTGCCAGCAGTCCAGGGGAAGTGAGTGAGCAGTTCTTC | CASSPGEVSEQFF
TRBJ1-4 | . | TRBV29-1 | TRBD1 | TGCAGCGTTAGACAGGGCAGGAATCGGGAAAAACTGTTTTTT | CSVRQGRNREKLFF
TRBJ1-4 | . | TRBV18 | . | TGTGCCAGCTCACCCCCGGAGGTAGCTGAAAAACTGTTTTTT | CASSPPEVAEKLFF
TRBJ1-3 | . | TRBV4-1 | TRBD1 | TGCGCCAGCAGCCAAGATACGGGACAGGGGTTCTCTGGAAACACCATATATTTT | CASSQDTGQGFSGNTIYF
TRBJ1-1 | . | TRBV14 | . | TGTGCCAGCAGCCAAGGTCTGTCGAACACTGAAGCTTTCTTT | CASSQGLSNTEAFF
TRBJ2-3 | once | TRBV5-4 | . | TGTGCCAGCAGCTTGGCCAAACTAGCCGGTCAAGCAGATACGCAGTATTTT | CASSLAKLAGQADTQYF
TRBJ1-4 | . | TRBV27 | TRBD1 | TGTGCCAGCAGTTTGGGGACAGGGGCTTATGAAAAACTGTTTTTT | CASSLGTGAYEKLFF
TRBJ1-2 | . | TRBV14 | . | TGTGCTAGCAGCCAGTTTACCCAGGGGCAGGATGGCTACACCTTC | CASSQFTQGQDGYTF
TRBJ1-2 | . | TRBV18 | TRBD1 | TGTGCCAGCTCACAGGGACAGGGTCTCCTGGGTGGCTACACCTTC | CASSQGQGLLGGYTF